Below, 14 T cell receptor beta chains from the same sample are listed, as sequenced in a study of identical twins. MiXCR, run by TCRdb on the 5' RACE reads, gives a single entry per CDR3 protein. Here the sample spans 310,000 or so distinct CDR3 sequences, roughly 8.6% being singletons. These data are also associated with another study on yellow fever vaccine responses in identical twins.

The source material was CD8+ T cells sorted from blood. Receptors were obtained from a woman younger than 30 in good health.

This clonotype has at least ten counts. The gene calls are TRBV25-1 and TRBJ2-1; D unclear. Deletions cut 7 bases from V and 8 bases from J, with 12 bases between. Germline V gives CDR1 MGHDK, CDR2 SYGVNS. The CDR3 length is 12 residues. The CDR3 sequence: CASTLGLDEQFF. The CDR3 bases are TGTGCCAGCACCTTAGGCCTCGATGAGCAGTTCTTC.

This clonotype appeared a few times. The chain carries TRBV4-3 and TRBJ2-5; 14 bases fit TRBD2. This CDR3 has 20 amino acids. CDR1 is LGHNA and CDR2 is YSLEER in the germline V gene. V gave up 4 bases and J gave up 0 bases; unmatched junction bases: 13. The chain's CDR3 is CASSPGLGTSGRPNQETQYF. CDR3 in DNA: TGCGCCAGCAGCCCAGGGCTCGGGACTAGCGGGAGACCAAACCAAGAGACCCAGTACTTC.

This clonotype was recorded a few times. J is TRBJ2-7 and V is TRBV7-8, with a tentative D call TRBD2 (6 bases). The germline gives CDR1 SGHVS, CDR2 FQNEAQ. The CDR3 loop spans 14 amino acids. The V end lost 1 base, the J end lost 2 bases, and 9 bases lay between the germline ends. CDR3 sequence (DNA): TGTGCCAGCAGCTTAGTGGCGGGAACCTACGAGCAGTACTTC. Translating it yields CASSLVAGTYEQYF.

The rearrangement joins TRBV20-1 to TRBJ2-7; D possibly corresponds to TRBD2 (6 bases). Trimming pared 6 bases from V and 0 bases from J, leaving 15 bases between. CDR1 and CDR2 from the germline V gene are DFQATT and SNEGSKA (reference sequence). The CDR3 consists of 14 residues. The chain's CDR3 is CSARRVLSSYEQYF. CDR3 bases: TGCAGTGCGAGGAGGGTTCTGAGCTCCTACGAGCAGTACTTC.

This clonotype occurred many times. The chain joins TRBV28 to TRBJ2-7, with 9 bases identical to TRBD1. The V gene's germline CDR1 is MDHEN and CDR2 SYDVKM. The V gene end was trimmed by 5 bases and the J gene end by 3 bases; junction bases not matched to a gene: 2. This CDR3 is built from 13 residues. CDR3 coding DNA: TGTGCCAGCAGTCCGGGACAGGGCTACGAGCAGTACTTC. This sequence encodes CASSPGQGYEQYF.

This clonotype was seen ten or more times. J is TRBJ2-7 and V is TRBV7-9; no clear D gene. The CDR3 has 16 residues. Germline loops: CDR1 SEHNR, CDR2 FQNEAQ (reference sequence). The germline V and J ends were trimmed by 7 bases and 3 bases, with 22 bases remaining between them. The CDR3 coding sequence is TGTGCCAGCATCCCTTCCGGAGAAGGTGGTCGCTACGAGCAGTACTTC. This translates into CASIPSGEGGRYEQYF.

At least ten counts were recorded for this clonotype. The chain employs TRBV14 and TRBJ2-7; 7 bases align to TRBD2. V was clipped by 4 bases and J by 5 bases; unmatched bases: 14. The CDR3 sequence is 16 residues long. CDR1 and CDR2 (germline): SGHDN, FVKESK. CDR3 DNA: TGTGCCAGCAGCCCCTGGGATGGCGGGAGTAACGACGAGCAGTACTTC. Protein: CASSPWDGGSNDEQYF.

In its sample, this clonotype was seen a few times. The chain couples TRBV4-1 to TRBJ2-2; TRBD1 matches at 8 bases. Germline CDR1 and CDR2: MGHRA and YSYEKL. V was clipped by 3 bases and J by 4 bases; unmatched bases: 4. This CDR3 has 15 residues. This chain's CDR3 is CASSHEGQVTGELFF. The CDR3 DNA reads as TGCGCCAGCAGCCATGAGGGACAGGTCACCGGGGAGCTGTTTTTT.

This clonotype was found many times. V usage is TRBV6-2 or TRBV6-3 and J usage is TRBJ2-7, with D unresolved. CDR3 length: 14 residues. Trimming cost V 0 bases and J 5 bases, with 11 bases left between them. Germline CDR1 and CDR2: MNHEY and SVGEGT. CDR3 DNA sequence: TGTGCCAGCAGTTACTCGTCCGGGTCCGACGAGCAGTACTTC. It is translated as CASSYSSGSDEQYF.

This clonotype has at least ten counts. The rearrangement joins TRBV7-9 to TRBJ2-7, with D perhaps assigned TRBD1 or TRBD2 (5 bases each). With 2 bases removed from V and 4 bases from J, the gap between germline ends came to 15 bases. This CDR3 has 15 amino acids. Germline lookup yields CDR1 SEHNR and CDR2 FQNEAQ (reference sequence). The CDR3 nucleotides are TGTGCCAGCAGCTTATATCTTTGGGGGTCGTACGAGCAGTACTTC. Protein sequence: CASSLYLWGSYEQYF. The entire variable domain, with the rest obtained from reference TRBV7-9 and TRBJ2-7, is as follows: DTGVSQNPRHKITKRGQNVTFRCDPISEHNRLYWYRQTLGQGPEFLTYFQNEAQLEKSRLLSDRFSAERPKGSFSTLEIQRTEQGDSAMYLCASSLYLWGSYEQYFGPGTRLTVT.

This clonotype occurred many times. The chain recombines TRBV20-1 with TRBJ2-4, with 7 bases identical to TRBD1. The CDR3 is 13 amino acids. Germline CDR1 reads DFQATT; CDR2 reads SNEGSKA (reference sequence). The V gene end was trimmed by 6 bases and the J gene end by 2 bases; junction bases not matched to a gene: 4. CDR3 sequence: CSADRATKNIQYF. The CDR3 coding sequence is TGCAGTGCAGACAGGGCCACCAAAAACATTCAGTACTTC.

The rearrangement uses TRBV12-3 or TRBV12-4 and TRBJ2-5, with D possibly being TRBD2 (6 bases). The CDR3 consists of 15 residues. The ends were cut back, 3 bases at V and 5 bases at J, with 16 bases in the middle. CDR3 sequence reads: CASSFGTGLGETQYF. The CDR3, as DNA: TGTGCCAGCAGTTTTGGGACTGGTTTGGGGGAGACCCAGTACTTC.

This clonotype was picked up a small number of times. This chain links TRBV29-1 with TRBJ1-1; D is uncertain. Trimming removed 4 bases from V and 1 base from J, with 7 bases in between. Germline V gene sequence: CDR1 SQVTM, CDR2 ANQGSEA. The CDR3 is 12 residues long. The CDR3 DNA sequence: TGCAGCGTTGTAGCCGAGAACACTGAAGCTTTCTTT. Its translation is CSVVAENTEAFF.

The chain links TRBV6-1 to TRBJ2-7, with TRBD2 identical over 10 bases. There are 14 residues in the CDR3. Germline loops: CDR1 MNHNS, CDR2 SASEGT. The V segment lost 8 bases and the J segment 0 bases; nucleotides outside the gene matches: 4. This CDR3 reads CASGLAVSSYEQYF. The CDR3 DNA reads as TGTGCCAGCGGACTAGCGGTCAGCTCCTACGAGCAGTACTTC.